The rows below give T cell receptor beta chains drawn from one sample of a study of T cells in Graves' hyperthyroidism and ophthalmopathy. TCRdb reprocessed the multiplex PCR reads with MiXCR, giving one entry per CDR3 protein. The sample shows roughly 380,000 distinct CDR3 sequences, 19% of them seen only once. Sequencing was performed on blood. The receptors originated from a woman aged 18-29 years with Graves' hyperthyroidism. CDR3s include the opening cysteine and the closing phenylalanine or tryptophan. D genes are given only for firm matches. Expanded clones get a size class; other rows say once, few or many, or leave the size out.

J gene: TRBJ2-2
D gene: TRBD2
clone size: many
V gene: TRBV20-1
CDR3 length: 14
CDR3 protein: CSASSGGAGGELFF
CDR3 DNA: TGCAGTGCTTCTAGCGGGGGGGCAGGCGGGGAGCTGTTTTTT

J gene: TRBJ2-4
D gene: NA
clone size: few
V gene: TRBV12-3/TRBV12-4
CDR3 length: 17
CDR3 protein: CASSLGAGSPSKNIQYF
CDR3 DNA: TGTGCCAGCAGTTTAGGAGCAGGGAGTCCTTCCAAAAACATTCAGTACTTC

J gene: TRBJ2-6
D gene: NA
clone size: many
V gene: TRBV6-1
CDR3 length: 15
CDR3 protein: CASRGFGAGANVLTF
CDR3 DNA: TGTGCCAGTCGCGGCTTCGGTGCTGGGGCCAACGTCCTGACTTTC

J gene: TRBJ1-5
D gene: NA
clone size: many
V gene: TRBV7-2
CDR3 length: 15
CDR3 protein: CASSPGPRGNQPQHF
CDR3 DNA: TGTGCCAGCAGCCCCGGGCCCAGGGGCAATCAGCCCCAGCATTTT

J gene: TRBJ2-7
D gene: NA
clone size: many
V gene: TRBV19
CDR3 length: 13
CDR3 protein: CASSPSEGYEQYF
CDR3 DNA: TGTGCCAGTAGTCCCTCGGAGGGGTACGAGCAGTACTTC

J gene: TRBJ2-7
D gene: NA
clone size: NA
V gene: TRBV28
CDR3 length: 13
CDR3 protein: CASNRDGSYEQYF
CDR3 DNA: TGTGCCAGCAACCGGGACGGCTCCTACGAGCAGTACTTC

J gene: TRBJ1-5
D gene: NA
clone size: many
V gene: TRBV24-1
CDR3 length: 14
CDR3 protein: CATSDSEGSQPQHF
CDR3 DNA: TGTGCCACCAGTGATTCGGAAGGAAGCCAGCCCCAGCATTTT

J gene: TRBJ2-7
D gene: NA
clone size: NA
V gene: TRBV6-1
CDR3 length: 15
CDR3 protein: CASRSDYTLLYEQYF
CDR3 DNA: TGTGCCAGCAGAAGTGACTATACCCTGCTCTACGAGCAGTACTTC

J gene: TRBJ1-3
D gene: NA
clone size: many
V gene: TRBV5-1
CDR3 length: 15
CDR3 protein: CASRPGPISGNTIYF
CDR3 DNA: TGCGCCAGCAGACCGGGACCGATCTCTGGAAACACCATATATTTT

J gene: TRBJ1-5
D gene: NA
clone size: many
V gene: TRBV7-8
CDR3 length: 17
CDR3 protein: CASSPTLYRDSNQPQHF
CDR3 DNA: TGTGCCAGCAGCCCCACCCTCTACCGGGATAGCAATCAGCCCCAGCATTTT

J gene: TRBJ1-5
D gene: NA
clone size: many
V gene: TRBV2
CDR3 length: 14
CDR3 protein: CASTRQAVGQPQHF
CDR3 DNA: TGTGCCAGCACTAGACAGGCCGTTGGTCAGCCCCAGCATTTT

J gene: TRBJ1-1
D gene: TRBD1
clone size: many
V gene: TRBV13
CDR3 length: 12
CDR3 protein: CASSTGTGKAFF
CDR3 DNA: TGTGCCAGCAGCACCGGGACAGGGAAAGCTTTCTTT

J gene: TRBJ2-3
D gene: TRBD1
clone size: many
V gene: TRBV6-5
CDR3 length: 16
CDR3 protein: CASSYSRGRGTDTQYF
CDR3 DNA: TGTGCCAGCAGTTACTCGAGGGGGCGCGGCACAGATACGCAGTATTTT

J gene: TRBJ1-5
D gene: NA
clone size: many
V gene: TRBV6-1
CDR3 length: 15
CDR3 protein: CASSEAVGLEQPQHF
CDR3 DNA: TGTGCCAGCAGTGAAGCTGTAGGGCTGGAGCAGCCCCAGCATTTT

J gene: TRBJ2-4
D gene: TRBD1
clone size: NA
V gene: TRBV6-1
CDR3 length: 16
CDR3 protein: CASSPTDRLAKNIKYF
CDR3 DNA: TGTGCCAGCAGTCCCACGGACAGGCTAGCCAAAAACATTAAGTACTTC